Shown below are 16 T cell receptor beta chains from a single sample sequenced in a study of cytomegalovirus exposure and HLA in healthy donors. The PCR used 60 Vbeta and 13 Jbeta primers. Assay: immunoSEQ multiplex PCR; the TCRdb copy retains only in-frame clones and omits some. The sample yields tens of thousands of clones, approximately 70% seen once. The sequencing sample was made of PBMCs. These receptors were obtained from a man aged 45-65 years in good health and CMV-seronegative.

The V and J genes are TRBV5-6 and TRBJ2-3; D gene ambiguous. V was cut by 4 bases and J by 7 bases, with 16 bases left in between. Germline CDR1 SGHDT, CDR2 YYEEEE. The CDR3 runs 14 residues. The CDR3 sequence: CASSNPSTVYTQYF. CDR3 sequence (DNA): TGTGCCAGCAGCAACCCAAGCACGGTGTATACGCAGTATTTT.

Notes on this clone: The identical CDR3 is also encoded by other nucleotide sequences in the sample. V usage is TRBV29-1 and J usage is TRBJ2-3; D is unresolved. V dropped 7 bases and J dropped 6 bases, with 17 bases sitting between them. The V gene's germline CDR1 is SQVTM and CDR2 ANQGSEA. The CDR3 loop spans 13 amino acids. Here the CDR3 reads CSADHYPRDTQYF. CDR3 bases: TGCAGCGCTGATCACTACCCGAGGGATACGCAGTATTTT.

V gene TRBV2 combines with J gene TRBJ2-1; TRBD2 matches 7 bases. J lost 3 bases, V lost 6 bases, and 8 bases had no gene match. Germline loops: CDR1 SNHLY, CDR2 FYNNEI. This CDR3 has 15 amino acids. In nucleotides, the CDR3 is TGTGCCAGCAGCGAGCGGGACCCGATCTACAATGAGCAGTTCTTC. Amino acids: CASSERDPIYNEQFF.

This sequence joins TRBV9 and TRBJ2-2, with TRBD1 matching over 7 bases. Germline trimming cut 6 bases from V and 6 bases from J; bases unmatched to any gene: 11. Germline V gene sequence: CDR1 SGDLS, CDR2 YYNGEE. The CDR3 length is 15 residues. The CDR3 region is CASNFGTVDSGELFF. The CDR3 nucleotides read TGTGCCAGCAACTTCGGGACAGTGGACTCCGGGGAGCTGTTTTTT. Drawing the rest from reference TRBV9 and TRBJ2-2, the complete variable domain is DSGVTQTPKHLITATGQRVTLRCSPRSGDLSVYWYQQSLDQGLQFLIQYYNGEERAKGNILERFSAQQFPDLHSELNLSSLELGDSALYFCASNFGTVDSGELFFGEGSRLTVL.

The CDR3: CSVGVSGLDQPQHF. The CDR3 coding sequence is TGCAGCGTTGGGGTGTCGGGGTTGGATCAGCCCCAGCATTTT. The V and J genes are TRBV29-1 and TRBJ1-5; D unresolved. The CDR3 covers 14 residues. V was shortened by 4 bases and J by 5 bases, with 15 bases between the two germline ends. Germline CDR1 SQVTM, CDR2 ANQGSEA. The full variable domain, completed using reference TRBV29-1 and TRBJ1-5, is SAVISQKPSRDICQRGTSLTIQCQVDSQVTMMFWYRQQPGQSLTLIATANQGSEATYESGFVIDKFPISRPNLTFSTLTVSNMSPEDSSIYLCSVGVSGLDQPQHFGDGTRLSIL.

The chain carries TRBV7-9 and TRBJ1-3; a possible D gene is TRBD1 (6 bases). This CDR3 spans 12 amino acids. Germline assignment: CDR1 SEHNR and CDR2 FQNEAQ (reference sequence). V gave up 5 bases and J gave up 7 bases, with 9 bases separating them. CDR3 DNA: TGTGCCAGCAGCCGACAGGTTAACACCATATATTTT. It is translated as CASSRQVNTIYF.

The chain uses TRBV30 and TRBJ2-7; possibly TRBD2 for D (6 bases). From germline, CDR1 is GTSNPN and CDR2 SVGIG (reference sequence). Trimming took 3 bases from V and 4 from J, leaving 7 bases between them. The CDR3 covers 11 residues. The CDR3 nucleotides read TGTGCCTGGAGCGGGGGTTACGAGCAGTACGTC. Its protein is CAWSGGYEQYV.

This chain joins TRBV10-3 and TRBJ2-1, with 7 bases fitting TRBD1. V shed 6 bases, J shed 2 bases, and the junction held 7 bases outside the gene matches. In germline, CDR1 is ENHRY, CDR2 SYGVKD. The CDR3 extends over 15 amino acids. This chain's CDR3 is CAISTGQEPYNEQFF. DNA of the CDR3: TGTGCCATCAGCACTGGACAGGAGCCCTACAATGAGCAGTTCTTC.

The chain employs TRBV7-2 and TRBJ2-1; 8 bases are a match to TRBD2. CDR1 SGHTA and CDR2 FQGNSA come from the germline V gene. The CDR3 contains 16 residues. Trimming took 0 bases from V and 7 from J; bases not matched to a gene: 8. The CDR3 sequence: CASSLAGGLVGNEQFF. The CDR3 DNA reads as TGTGCCAGCAGCTTAGCAGGGGGACTAGTTGGGAATGAGCAGTTCTTC.

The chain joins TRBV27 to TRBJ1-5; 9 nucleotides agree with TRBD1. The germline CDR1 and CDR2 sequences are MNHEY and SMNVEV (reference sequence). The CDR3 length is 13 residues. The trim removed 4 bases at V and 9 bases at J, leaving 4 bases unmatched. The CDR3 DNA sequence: TGTGCCAGCAGTTCACAGGGGGCTACGCCCCAGCATTTT. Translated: CASSSQGATPQHF.

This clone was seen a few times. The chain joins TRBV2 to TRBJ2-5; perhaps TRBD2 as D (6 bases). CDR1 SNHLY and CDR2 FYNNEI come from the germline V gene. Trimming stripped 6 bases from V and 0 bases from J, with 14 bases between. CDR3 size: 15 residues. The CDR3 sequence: CASRALRDYQETQYF. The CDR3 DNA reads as TGTGCCAGCAGAGCACTCCGGGACTACCAAGAGACCCAGTACTTC.

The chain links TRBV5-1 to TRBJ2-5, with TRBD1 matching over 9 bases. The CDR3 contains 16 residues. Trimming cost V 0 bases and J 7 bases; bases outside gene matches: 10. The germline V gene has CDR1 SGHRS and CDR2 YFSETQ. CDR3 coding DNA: TGCGCCAGCAGCTTGGAAGCCGGGACAGGGCTGATGACCCAGTACTTC. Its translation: CASSLEAGTGLMTQYF.

The CDR3 protein is CASSLANRGRDEQYF. CDR3 DNA sequence: TGTGCCAGCAGTTTGGCGAACAGGGGAAGAGACGAGCAGTACTTC. V and J are TRBV27 and TRBJ2-7, with 7 nucleotides matching TRBD1. The CDR3 contains 15 residues. Germline V lookup: CDR1 MNHEY, CDR2 SMNVEV (reference sequence). With V trimmed by 3 bases and J by 5 bases, 10 bases remained unmatched.

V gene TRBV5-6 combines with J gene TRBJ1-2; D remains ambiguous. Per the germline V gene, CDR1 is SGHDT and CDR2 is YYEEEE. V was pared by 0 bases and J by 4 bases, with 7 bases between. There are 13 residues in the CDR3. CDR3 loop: CASSLESSYGYTF. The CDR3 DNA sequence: TGTGCCAGCAGCTTGGAGTCCAGCTATGGCTACACCTTC. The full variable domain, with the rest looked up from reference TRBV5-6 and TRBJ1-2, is DAGVTQSPTHLIKTRGQQVTLRCSPKSGHDTVSWYQQALGQGPQFIFQYYEEEERQRGNFPDRFSGHQFPNYSSELNVNALLLGDSALYLCASSLESSYGYTFGSGTRLTVV.

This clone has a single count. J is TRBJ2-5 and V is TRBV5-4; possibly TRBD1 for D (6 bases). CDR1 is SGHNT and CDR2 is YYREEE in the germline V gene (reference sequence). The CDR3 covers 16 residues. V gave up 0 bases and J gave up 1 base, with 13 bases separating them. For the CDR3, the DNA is TGTGCCAGCAGCTTGGGTCCAGGGGCGATCCAAGAGACCCAGTACTTC. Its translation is CASSLGPGAIQETQYF.

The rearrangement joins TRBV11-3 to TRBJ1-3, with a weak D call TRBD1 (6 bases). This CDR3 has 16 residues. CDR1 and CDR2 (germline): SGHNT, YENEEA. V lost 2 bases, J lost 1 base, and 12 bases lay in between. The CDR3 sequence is CASSLREGTSGNTIYF. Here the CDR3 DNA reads TGTGCCAGCAGCTTAAGGGAGGGGACATCTGGAAACACCATATATTTT. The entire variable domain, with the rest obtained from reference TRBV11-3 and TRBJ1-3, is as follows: EAGVVQSPRYKIIEKKQPVAFWCNPISGHNTLYWYLQNLGQGPELLIRYENEEAVDDSQLPKDRFSAERLKGVDSTLKIQPAELGDSAVYLCASSLREGTSGNTIYFGEGSWLTVV.